The TCR beta chain described here comes from a study of control samples from healthy donors and cancer patients (dated by TCRdb to about 2020). The method was the immunoSEQ multiplex PCR assay. Sourced from immuneACCESS, this table was stored by TCRdb with only in-frame sequences that have V and J called. A share of the clones is absent; for the studies checked, an unresolved V gene accounts for under half, and the remainder has no known explanation. The sample records some 120,000 clones, around 93% of which are singletons. The ten most abundant clones make up approximately 9% of the sample. Trimming accounts for 0 bases at V and 7 bases at J, while the number of junction bases matched to no gene is 5. The germline V gene yields MGHRA for CDR1 and YSYEKL for CDR2. The CDR3 runs 15 residues from the cysteine to the phenylalanine. The read is trimmed to its CDR3 DNA, 45 bases read in frame from base 1.

Details on this clone: There is no known antigen for this receptor. No much larger clone exists at a distance of one base, and base qualities are not known.

The rearranged chain carries TRBV4-1 and TRBJ1-5; TRBD1 aligns with 8 central bases. Material for sequencing was blood. This receptor was taken from a young man in good health. The CDR3 region has the sequence CASSQDRTGKQPQHF. The DNA sequence is TGCGCCAGCAGCCAAGATCGGACAGGGAAGCAGCCCCAGCATTTT.